A selection of T cell receptor beta chains follows, all from one sample in a study of CD8 T cells in ankylosing spondylitis. TCRdb re-analysed the 5' RACE reads in MiXCR, keeping a single row per CDR3 protein. The table lists around 300,000 distinct CDR3 sequences, roughly 14% of them singletons. The sample was blood, either unsorted or a sorted T cell fraction (not recorded which). All receptors derive from a male donor with ankylosing spondylitis or in good health (not recorded which). CDR3s include the opening cysteine and the closing phenylalanine or tryptophan. The order of the fields is J gene, D gene, clone size, V gene, CDR3 length, CDR3 DNA, CDR3 protein. A D gene is named only where the DNA matches it firmly. Clone size is stated in some rows and not others, as once, few, many or a class when expanded.

TRBJ2-5,TRBD2,-,TRBV12-3/TRBV12-4,16,TGTGCCAGCAGTCGGACTAGCGGGGGGCACCAAGAGACCCAGTACTTC,CASSRTSGGHQETQYF
TRBJ2-6,TRBD1,-,TRBV3-1,17,TGTGCCAGCAGTGGACAGGTTCCTTCCTCTGGGGCCAACGTCCTGACTTTC,CASSGQVPSSGANVLTF
TRBJ2-7,-,-,TRBV7-9,16,TGTGCCAGCAGCTTAGAGGTGTGGGGGACTGGAGGCGAGCAGTACTTC,CASSLEVWGTGGEQYF
TRBJ2-7,TRBD1,-,TRBV5-1,16,TGCGCCAGCAGCTTGGAACCGGGACAGGGGATGGACGAGCAGTACTTC,CASSLEPGQGMDEQYF
TRBJ2-5,TRBD1,few,TRBV29-1,12,TGCAGCGTTGAGGGGACAGGAGAGACCCAGTACTTC,CSVEGTGETQYF
TRBJ1-1,TRBD1,few,TRBV6-5,17,TGTGCCAGCAGTTCGCCGCGGACAGGGGGATTCGCCACTGAAGCTTTCTTT,CASSSPRTGGFATEAFF
TRBJ2-4,TRBD1,-,TRBV12-3/TRBV12-4,16,TGTGCCAGCAGTCCAGGGGGCCTTCTAGCCAAAAACATTCAGTACTTC,CASSPGGLLAKNIQYF
TRBJ2-1,TRBD2,-,TRBV20-1,12,TGCAGTGCTAGTATTGGGAGGGATGAGCAGTTCTTC,CSASIGRDEQFF
TRBJ2-7,-,-,TRBV15,14,TGTGCCACCAGCCGGGTTAACGGTCCCTACGAGCAGTACTTC,CATSRVNGPYEQYF
TRBJ1-3,TRBD1,-,TRBV7-9,14,TGTGCCAGCAGCACCCGACAGGGGTTAGACACCATATATTTT,CASSTRQGLDTIYF
TRBJ2-2,-,many,TRBV25-1,13,TGTGCCAGCAGCGGCGGGTGGACCGGGGAGCTGTTTTTT,CASSGGWTGELFF
TRBJ1-6,-,few,TRBV5-5,11,TGTGCCAGCCAGGAAAATTCACCCCTCCACTTT,CASQENSPLHF
TRBJ1-2,-,-,TRBV5-1,15,TGCGCCAGCAGCTTAGGCTCTGTCTTTAACTATGGCTACACCTTC,CASSLGSVFNYGYTF
TRBJ1-5,-,-,TRBV15,14,TGTGCCACCAGCAGAGGGGGGTACGGTCAGCCCCAGCATTTT,CATSRGGYGQPQHF
TRBJ2-5,-,-,TRBV4-2,12,TGTGCCAGCAGCCCGTCTAGTGAGACCCAGTACTTC,CASSPSSETQYF
TRBJ1-2,TRBD1,-,TRBV6-1,14,TGTGCCAGCAGCCGGGACAGGGATTTTGAAGGCTACACCTTC,CASSRDRDFEGYTF
TRBJ1-1,TRBD1,few,TRBV6-1,15,TGTGCCAGCAAGAGACAGGGGTGGGGTGAGTCTGAAGCTTTCTTT,CASKRQGWGESEAFF
TRBJ2-1,-,few,TRBV7-2,15,TGTGCCAGCAGCTTAGACGCCCCTCCCTACAATGAGCAGTTCTTC,CASSLDAPPYNEQFF
TRBJ2-1,TRBD2,few,TRBV11-2,13,TGTGCCAGCAGCTTAGCGGGAGGGACTGAGCAGTTCTTC,CASSLAGGTEQFF
TRBJ2-2,-,many,TRBV29-1,13,TGCAGCGTTGACGGACAGAACACCGGGGAGCTGTTTTTT,CSVDGQNTGELFF
TRBJ2-1,TRBD2,once,TRBV12-3/TRBV12-4,15,TGTGCCAGTGGGGTTAGCGGGAGTTGGCGGAATGAGCAGTTCTTC,CASGVSGSWRNEQFF
TRBJ1-1,-,-,TRBV4-1,14,TGCGCCAGCAGCCAGTTCCCGCGGGACACTGAAGCTTTCTTT,CASSQFPRDTEAFF
TRBJ2-5,-,few,TRBV2,11,TGTGCCAGCCAACTTGAGGAGACCCAGTACTTC,CASQLEETQYF
TRBJ2-1,-,many,TRBV18,15,TGTGCCAGCTCACCCCCAATGAGCTCCTACAATGAGCAGTTCTTC,CASSPPMSSYNEQFF
TRBJ1-1,-,few,TRBV12-3/TRBV12-4,15,TGTGCCAGCAGTTTGGGTGAATGGAGGAACACTGAAGCTTTCTTT,CASSLGEWRNTEAFF
TRBJ1-1,-,few,TRBV5-1,14,TGCGCCAGCAGCTTGGCCGTGGGGAACACTGAAGCTTTCTTT,CASSLAVGNTEAFF
TRBJ2-2,-,few,TRBV3-1,14,TGTGCCAGCAGCCAAGGGAACCCCACCGGGGAGCTGTTTTTT,CASSQGNPTGELFF
TRBJ2-3,-,many,TRBV12-3/TRBV12-4,15,TGTGCCAGCAGTTTGGGACCGCGGGAAACAGATACGCAGTATTTT,CASSLGPRETDTQYF
TRBJ2-4,-,many,TRBV29-1,11,TGCAGCGTTGATGACAGAAACATTCAGTACTTC,CSVDDRNIQYF
TRBJ1-2,TRBD1,few,TRBV5-1,13,TGCGCCAGCAGCTTGACAGGGGACGGCGGCTACACCTTC,CASSLTGDGGYTF
TRBJ1-1,-,-,TRBV6-4,14,TGTGCCAGCAGTGATAGAGGGGGGGGCACTGAAGCTTTCTTT,CASSDRGGGTEAFF
TRBJ2-3,TRBD2,-,TRBV5-1,15,TGCGCCAGCAGCTTGGATGGACTAGGAACAGATACGCAGTATTTT,CASSLDGLGTDTQYF
TRBJ1-6,TRBD1,-,TRBV2,14,TGTGCCAGCAGACAGGGGTCCGCTAATTCACCCCTCCACTTT,CASRQGSANSPLHF
TRBJ2-7,-,many,TRBV12-3/TRBV12-4,13,TGTGCCAGCCAGATGGGCTCCTTCTACGAGCAGTACTTC,CASQMGSFYEQYF